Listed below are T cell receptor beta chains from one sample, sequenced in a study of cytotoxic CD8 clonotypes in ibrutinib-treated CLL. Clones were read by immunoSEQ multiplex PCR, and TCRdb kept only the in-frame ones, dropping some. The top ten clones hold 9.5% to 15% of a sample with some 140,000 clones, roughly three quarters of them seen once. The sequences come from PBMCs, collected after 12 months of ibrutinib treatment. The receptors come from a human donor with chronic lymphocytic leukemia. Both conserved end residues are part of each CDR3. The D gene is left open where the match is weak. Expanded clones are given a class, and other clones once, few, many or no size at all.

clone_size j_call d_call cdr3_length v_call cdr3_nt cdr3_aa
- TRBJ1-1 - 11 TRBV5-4 TGTGCCAGCAGCTTCTTTGAAGAAGCTTTCTTT CASSFFEEAFF
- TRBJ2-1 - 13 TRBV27 TGTGCCAGCAGTTTTGGGCAGTACAATGAGCAGTTCTTC CASSFGQYNEQFF
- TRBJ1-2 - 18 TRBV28 TGTGCCAGCAAAGGCCGTCGGGTGGGCAGGGGCCAGTTTTATGGCTACACCTTC CASKGRRVGRGQFYGYTF
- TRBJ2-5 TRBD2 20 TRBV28 TGTGCCAGCAGTTTTAATCAGGATTCGGGACTAGCGGGGGCGAAAGGGACCCAGTACTTC CASSFNQDSGLAGAKGTQYF
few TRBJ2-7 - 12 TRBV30 TGTGCCTGGAGTGTATTCCCCTACGAGCAGTACTTC CAWSVFPYEQYF
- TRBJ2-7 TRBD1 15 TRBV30 TGTGCCTGGAGTGTACGAGGGGGCTTATGGTACGAGCAGTACTTC CAWSVRGGLWYEQYF
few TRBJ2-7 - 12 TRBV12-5 TGTGCTAGTGCCCGATGGGCCTACGAGCAGTACTTC CASARWAYEQYF
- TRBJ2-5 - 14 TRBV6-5 TGTGCCAGCAGTAATGACAGTGAGCAAGAGACCCAGTACTTC CASSNDSEQETQYF
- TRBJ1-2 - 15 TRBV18 TGTGCCAGCTCACCGGGGTTATCGCCCTACTATGGCTACACCTTC CASSPGLSPYYGYTF
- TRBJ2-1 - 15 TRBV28 TGTGCCAGCAGCCGAATCGACAGGTCCTACAATGAGCAGTTCTTC CASSRIDRSYNEQFF
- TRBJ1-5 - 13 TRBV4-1 TGCGCCAGCAGCCAAGCCCGGGAGCAGCCCCAGCATTTT CASSQAREQPQHF
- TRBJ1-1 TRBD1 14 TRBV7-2 TGTGCCAGCAGCCCCCGGGCAGGGGGGACTGAAGCTTTCTTT CASSPRAGGTEAFF
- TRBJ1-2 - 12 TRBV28 TGTGCCAGCAGCCAAGAACCGAATGGCTACACCTTC CASSQEPNGYTF
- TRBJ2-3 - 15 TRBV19 TGTGCCAGTAGACCCAGACTGAAACCCACAGATACGCAGTATTTT CASRPRLKPTDTQYF
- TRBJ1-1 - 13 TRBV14 TGTGCCAGCAGCCAACAGTACAACACTGAAGCTTTCTTT CASSQQYNTEAFF
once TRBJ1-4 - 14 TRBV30 TGTGCCTGGAAGGGGCTCTCAACTAATGAAAAACTGTTTTTT CAWKGLSTNEKLFF
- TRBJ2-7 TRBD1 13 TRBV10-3 TGTGCCATCAGTCCCGGGACAGCCGGCGAGCAGTACTTC CAISPGTAGEQYF
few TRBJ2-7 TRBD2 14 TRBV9 TGTGCCAGCAGCGTTCGGCTAGCGGGAGCCGAGCAGTACTTC CASSVRLAGAEQYF
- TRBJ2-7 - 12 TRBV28 TGTGCCAGCAGGGCAGTTCACTACGAGCAGTACTTC CASRAVHYEQYF
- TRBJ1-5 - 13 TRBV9 TGTGCCAGCAGCGTTTCTAGCAATCAGCCCCAGCATTTT CASSVSSNQPQHF
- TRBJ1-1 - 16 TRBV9 TGTGCCAGCAGCGTAAGGGGGGACTTCATGAACACTGAAGCTTTCTTT CASSVRGDFMNTEAFF
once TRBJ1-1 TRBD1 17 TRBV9 TGTGCCAGCAGCGTATTCTGGACAGGGGATGGGAACACTGAAGCTTTCTTT CASSVFWTGDGNTEAFF
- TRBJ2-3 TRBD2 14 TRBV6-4 TGTGCCAGCAGTGAGGGACTAGGGGCAGATACGCAGTATTTT CASSEGLGADTQYF
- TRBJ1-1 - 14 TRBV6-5 TGTGCCAGCAGTTTTGGGAGCCTAGCTACTGAAGCTTTCTTT CASSFGSLATEAFF
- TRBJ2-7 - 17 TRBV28 TGTGCCAGCACAGACTCGGGGGAACTTATCGGGGAGGACGAGCAGTACTTC CASTDSGELIGEDEQYF
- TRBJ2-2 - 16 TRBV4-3 TGCGCCAGCAGCCAAGATTTCAGACAGAACACCGGGGAGCTGTTTTTT CASSQDFRQNTGELFF
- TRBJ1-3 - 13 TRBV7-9 TGTGCCAGCAGCTTAGCCCCTGGAAACACCATATATTTT CASSLAPGNTIYF
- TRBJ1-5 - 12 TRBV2 TGTGCCAGCGGGGGAAGCAATCAGCCCCAGCATTTT CASGGSNQPQHF
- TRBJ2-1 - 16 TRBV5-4 TGTGCCAGCAGCTTGTGGCTAGCGAATATTTACAATGAGCAGTTCTTC CASSLWLANIYNEQFF
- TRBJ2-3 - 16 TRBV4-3 TGCGCCAGCAGCCAAGATAGGGCAGGGGCCACAGATACGCAGTATTTT CASSQDRAGATDTQYF
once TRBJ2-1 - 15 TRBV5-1 TGCGCCAGCAGCTTGCAGACCCCCTCCTACAATGAGCAGTTCTTC CASSLQTPSYNEQFF
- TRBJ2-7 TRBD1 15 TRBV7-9 TGTGCCAGCAGCCCTAGGGGGCTCCACTCCTACGAGCAGTACTTC CASSPRGLHSYEQYF
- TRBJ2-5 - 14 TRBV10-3 TGTGCCATCAGTGCGGGGGCTGACCAAGAGACCCAGTACTTC CAISAGADQETQYF
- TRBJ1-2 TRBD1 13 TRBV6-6 TGTGCCAGCCGGGACAGCTCTAACTATGGCTACACCTTC CASRDSSNYGYTF
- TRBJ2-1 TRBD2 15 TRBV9 TGTGCCAGCAGCGTAGTACTAGCGGCACTCAATGAGCAGTTCTTC CASSVVLAALNEQFF
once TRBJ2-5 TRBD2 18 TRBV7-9 TGTGCCAGCAGCCACGACCCCTTTGGGACTAGCGGCCAAGAGACCCAGTACTTC CASSHDPFGTSGQETQYF
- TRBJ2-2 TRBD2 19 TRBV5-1 TGCGCCAGCAGCTTGTGGGGACTAGCGGGAGGGCATAACACCGGGGAGCTGTTTTTT CASSLWGLAGGHNTGELFF